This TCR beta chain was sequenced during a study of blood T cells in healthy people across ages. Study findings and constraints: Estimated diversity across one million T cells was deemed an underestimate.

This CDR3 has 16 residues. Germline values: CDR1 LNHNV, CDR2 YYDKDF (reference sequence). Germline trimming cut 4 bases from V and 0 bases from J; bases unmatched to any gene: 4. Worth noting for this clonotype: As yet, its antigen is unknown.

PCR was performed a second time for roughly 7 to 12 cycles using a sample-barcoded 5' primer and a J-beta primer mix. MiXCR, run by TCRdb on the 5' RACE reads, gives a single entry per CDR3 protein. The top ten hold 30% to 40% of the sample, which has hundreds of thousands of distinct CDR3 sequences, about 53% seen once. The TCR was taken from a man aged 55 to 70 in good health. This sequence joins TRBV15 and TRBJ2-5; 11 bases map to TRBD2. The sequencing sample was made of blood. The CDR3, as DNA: TGTGCCACCAGCATTAAGGGACTAGCGGACCAAGAGACCCAGTACTTC. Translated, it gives CATSIKGLADQETQYF.